This TCR beta chain emerged from a study of human T cells and chemical hapten exposure. Study context: How much TCR each sample yielded varied, mostly because pooled library volumes differed slightly.

The time point denotes: pre-sensitization, week 0. Treatment defined: therapeutic diphenylcyclopropenone sensitization with weekly scalp DPC. This clonotype was recorded at least ten times. The antigen is not known. The CDR3 loop spans 14 amino acids. Trimming pared 4 bases from V and 2 bases from J, leaving 10 bases between. Germline V lookup: CDR1 ENHRY, CDR2 SYGVKD. Study-level findings and limits: Sensitizing to DPC left TCRs with a frequency above 1 in 1000 unaltered.

Library construction involved attaching unique molecular identifiers to individual cDNA molecules, which allowed quantitative, reproducible TCR counting. TCRdb recomputed calls from the RACE reads with MiXCR, one row per CDR3 protein. The data contain 300,000 to 450,000 distinct CDR3 sequences, approximately 5.1% of them seen just once; the ten biggest clones take up 2% to 3%. Sequencing used whole blood, obtained in connection with sensitization to the hapten diphenylcyclopropenone (DPC). The chain is built from TRBV10-3 and TRBJ2-3; D call uncertain. The source of this sequence is a woman aged 45-59 years with alopecia areata. Some clones in this sample may be carry-over from other donors' samples. The DNA of the CDR3 is TGTGCCATCAGTGGGGCACAGCTCACAGATACGCAGTATTTT. Protein: CAISGAQLTDTQYF.